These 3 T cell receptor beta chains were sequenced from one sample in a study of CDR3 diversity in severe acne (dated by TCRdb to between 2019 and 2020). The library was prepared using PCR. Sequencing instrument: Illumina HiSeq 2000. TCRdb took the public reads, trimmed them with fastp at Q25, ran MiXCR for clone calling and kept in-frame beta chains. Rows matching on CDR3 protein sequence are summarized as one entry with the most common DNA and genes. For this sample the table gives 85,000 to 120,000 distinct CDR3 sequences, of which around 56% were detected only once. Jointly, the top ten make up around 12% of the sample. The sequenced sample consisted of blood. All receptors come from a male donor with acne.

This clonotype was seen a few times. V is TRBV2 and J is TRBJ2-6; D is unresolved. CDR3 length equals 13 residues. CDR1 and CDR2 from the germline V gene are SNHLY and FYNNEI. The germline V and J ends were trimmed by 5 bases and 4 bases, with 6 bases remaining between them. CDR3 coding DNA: TGTGCCAGCAGTTCAACCGGGGCCAACGTCCTGACTTTC. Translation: CASSSTGANVLTF.

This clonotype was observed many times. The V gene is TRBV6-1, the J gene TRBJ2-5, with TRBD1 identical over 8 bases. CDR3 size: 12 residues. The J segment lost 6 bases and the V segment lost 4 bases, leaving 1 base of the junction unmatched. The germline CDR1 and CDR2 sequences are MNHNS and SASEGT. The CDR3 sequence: CASSGQGQTQYF. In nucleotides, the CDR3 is TGTGCCAGCAGTGGACAGGGGCAGACCCAGTACTTC.

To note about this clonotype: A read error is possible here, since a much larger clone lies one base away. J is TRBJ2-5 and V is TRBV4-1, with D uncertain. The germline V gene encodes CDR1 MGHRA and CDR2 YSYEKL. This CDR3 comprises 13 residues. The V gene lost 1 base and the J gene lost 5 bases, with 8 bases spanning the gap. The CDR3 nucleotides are TGCGCCAGCAGCCAAGTTGGTCGTGAGACCCAGTACTTC. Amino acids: CASSQVGRETQYF.